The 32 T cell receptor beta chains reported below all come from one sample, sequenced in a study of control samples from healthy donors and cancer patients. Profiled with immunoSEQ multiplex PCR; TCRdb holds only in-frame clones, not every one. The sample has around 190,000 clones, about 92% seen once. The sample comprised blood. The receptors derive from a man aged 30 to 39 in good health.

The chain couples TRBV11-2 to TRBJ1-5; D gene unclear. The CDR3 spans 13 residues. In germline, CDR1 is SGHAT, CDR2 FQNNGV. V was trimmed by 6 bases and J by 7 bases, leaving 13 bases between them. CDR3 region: CASSPTPPQPQHF. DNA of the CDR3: TGTGCCAGCAGTCCTACCCCACCCCAGCCCCAGCATTTT.

The CDR3 DNA follows: TGTGCCAGCCGGGAGGGCCTATGGACTAGCGGGAGCAACGAGCAGTACTTC. Its protein product is CASREGLWTSGSNEQYF. The chain carries TRBV5-4 and TRBJ2-7; TRBD2 aligns across 13 bases. V gave up 7 bases and J gave up 5 bases; unmatched junction bases: 15. Germline V lookup: CDR1 SGHNT, CDR2 YYREEE (reference sequence). The CDR3 is made up of 17 amino acids. Full variable domain (remainder filled in from reference TRBV5-4 and TRBJ2-7): ETGVTQSPTHLIKTRGQQVTLRCSSQSGHNTVSWYQQALGQGPQFIFQYYREEENGRGNFPPRFSGLQFPNYSSELNVNALELDDSALYLCASREGLWTSGSNEQYFGPGTRLTVT.

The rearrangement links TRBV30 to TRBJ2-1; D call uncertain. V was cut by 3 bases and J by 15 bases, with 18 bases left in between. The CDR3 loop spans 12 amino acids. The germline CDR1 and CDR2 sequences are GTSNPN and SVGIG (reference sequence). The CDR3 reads CAWRDGGVSPFF. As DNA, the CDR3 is TGTGCCTGGAGAGACGGTGGGGTATCTCCGTTCTTC.

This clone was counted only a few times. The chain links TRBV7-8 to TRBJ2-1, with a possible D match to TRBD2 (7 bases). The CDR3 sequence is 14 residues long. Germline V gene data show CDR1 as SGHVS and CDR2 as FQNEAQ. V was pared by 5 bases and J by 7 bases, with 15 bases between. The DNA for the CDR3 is TGTGCCAGCAGCATTGTGGGAGGGGGGAATGAGCAGTTCTTC. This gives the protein CASSIVGGGNEQFF.

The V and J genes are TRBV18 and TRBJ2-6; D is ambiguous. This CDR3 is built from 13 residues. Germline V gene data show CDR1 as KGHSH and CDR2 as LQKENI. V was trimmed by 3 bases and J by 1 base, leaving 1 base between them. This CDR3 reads CASSPSGANVLTF. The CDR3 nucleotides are TGTGCCAGCTCACCGTCTGGGGCCAACGTCCTGACTTTC.

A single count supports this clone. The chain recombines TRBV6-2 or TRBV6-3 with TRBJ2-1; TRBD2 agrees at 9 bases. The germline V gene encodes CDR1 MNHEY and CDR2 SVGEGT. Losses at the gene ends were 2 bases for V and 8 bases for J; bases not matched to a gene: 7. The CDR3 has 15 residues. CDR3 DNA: TGTGCCAGCAGTTACGCGGCTAGCGGGAAACATGAGCAGTTCTTC. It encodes CASSYAASGKHEQFF.

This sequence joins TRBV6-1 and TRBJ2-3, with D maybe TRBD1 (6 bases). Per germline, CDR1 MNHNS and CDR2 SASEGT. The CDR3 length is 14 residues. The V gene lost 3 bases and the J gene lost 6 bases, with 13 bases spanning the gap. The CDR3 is CASSDGQGWDTQYF. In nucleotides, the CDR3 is TGTGCCAGCAGTGACGGTCAGGGGTGGGATACGCAGTATTTT.

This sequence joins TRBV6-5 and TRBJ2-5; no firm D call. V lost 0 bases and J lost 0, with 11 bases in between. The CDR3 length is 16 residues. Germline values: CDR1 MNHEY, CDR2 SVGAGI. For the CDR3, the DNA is TGTGCCAGCAGTTACTCGGGCCCCAGGTACCAAGAGACCCAGTACTTC. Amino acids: CASSYSGPRYQETQYF.

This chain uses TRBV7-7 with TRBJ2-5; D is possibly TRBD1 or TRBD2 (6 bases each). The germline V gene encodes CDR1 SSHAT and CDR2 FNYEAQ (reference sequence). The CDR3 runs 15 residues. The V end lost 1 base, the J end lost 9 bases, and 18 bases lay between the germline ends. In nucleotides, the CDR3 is TGTGCCAGCAGCTTAGAGGGGGGCCCGGACACGGCCCAGTACTTC. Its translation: CASSLEGGPDTAQYF.

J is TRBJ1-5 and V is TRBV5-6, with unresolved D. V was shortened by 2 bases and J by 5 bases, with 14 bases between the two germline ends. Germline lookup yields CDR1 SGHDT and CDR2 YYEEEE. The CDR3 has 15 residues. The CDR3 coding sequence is TGTGCCAGCAGCTTCTCGGACCGGAGGGATCAGCCCCAGCATTTT. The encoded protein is CASSFSDRRDQPQHF.

For the CDR3, the DNA is TGCGCCAGCAGCCAAGATCTTATTGCCCCGTACGAGCAGTACTTC. Translating gives CASSQDLIAPYEQYF. The chain links TRBV4-3 to TRBJ2-7; no clear D gene. The CDR3 totals 15 residues. V lost 0 bases to trimming and J lost 4 bases, with 13 bases between them. The germline CDR1 and CDR2 sequences are LGHNA and YSLEER.

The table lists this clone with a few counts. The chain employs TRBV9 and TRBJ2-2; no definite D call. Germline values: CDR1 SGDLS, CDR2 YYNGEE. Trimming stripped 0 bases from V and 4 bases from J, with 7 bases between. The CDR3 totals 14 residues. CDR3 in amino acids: CASSVAQSTGELFF. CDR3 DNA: TGTGCCAGCAGCGTAGCTCAGTCCACCGGGGAGCTGTTTTTT.

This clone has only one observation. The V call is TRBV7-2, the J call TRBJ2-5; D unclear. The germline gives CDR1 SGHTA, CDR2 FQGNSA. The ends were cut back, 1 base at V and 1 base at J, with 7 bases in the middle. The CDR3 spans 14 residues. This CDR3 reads CASSLGGIQETQYF. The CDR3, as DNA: TGTGCCAGCAGCTTAGGCGGTATCCAAGAGACCCAGTACTTC.

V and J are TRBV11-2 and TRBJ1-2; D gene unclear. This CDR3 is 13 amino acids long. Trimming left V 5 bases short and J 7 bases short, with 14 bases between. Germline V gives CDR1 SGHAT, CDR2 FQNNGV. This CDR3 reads CASSPLRGLGYTF. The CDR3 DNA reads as TGTGCCAGCAGCCCTTTACGAGGGCTTGGCTACACCTTC.

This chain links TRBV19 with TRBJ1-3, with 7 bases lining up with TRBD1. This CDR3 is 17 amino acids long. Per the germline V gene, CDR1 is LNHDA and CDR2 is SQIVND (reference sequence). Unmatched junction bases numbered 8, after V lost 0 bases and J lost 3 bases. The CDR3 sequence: CASSIETRQGSGNTIYF. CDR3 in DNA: TGTGCCAGTAGTATAGAGACCCGACAGGGAAGTGGAAACACCATATATTTT. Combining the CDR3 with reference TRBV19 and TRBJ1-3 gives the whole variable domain DGGITQSPKYLFRKEGQNVTLSCEQNLNHDAMYWYRQDPGQGLRLIYYSQIVNDFQKGDIAEGYSVSREKKESFPLTVTSAQKNPTAFYLCASSIETRQGSGNTIYFGEGSWLTVV.

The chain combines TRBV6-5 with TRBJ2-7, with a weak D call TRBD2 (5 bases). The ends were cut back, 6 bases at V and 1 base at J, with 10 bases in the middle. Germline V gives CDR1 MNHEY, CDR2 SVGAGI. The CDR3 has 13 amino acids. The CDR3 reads CASRRTDSYEQYF. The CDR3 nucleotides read TGTGCCAGCAGGAGGACTGATTCCTACGAGCAGTACTTC.

In DNA form, the CDR3 reads TGTGCCAGCAGCTTAGGCCTAGGTATCTTGGAAAAACTGTTTTTT. Protein: CASSLGLGILEKLFF. The V and J genes are TRBV7-9 and TRBJ1-4; D gene unclear. V was clipped by 1 base and J by 8 bases, with 14 bases between them. CDR1 is SEHNR, CDR2 FQNEAQ, per germline (reference sequence). CDR3 length: 15 residues.

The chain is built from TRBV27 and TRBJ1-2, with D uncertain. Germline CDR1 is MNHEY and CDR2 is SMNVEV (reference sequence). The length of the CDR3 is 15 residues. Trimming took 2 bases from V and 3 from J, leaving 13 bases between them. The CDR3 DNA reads TGTGCCAGCAGTTTAGTCGGCAGTGGGGACTATGGCTACACCTTC. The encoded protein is CASSLVGSGDYGYTF.

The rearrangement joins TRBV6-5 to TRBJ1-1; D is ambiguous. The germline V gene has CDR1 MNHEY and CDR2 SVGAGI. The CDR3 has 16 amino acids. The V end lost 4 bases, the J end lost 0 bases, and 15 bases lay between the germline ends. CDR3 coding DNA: TGTGCCAGCAGTTCCCGGCCGACGCGAATGAACACTGAAGCTTTCTTT. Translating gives CASSSRPTRMNTEAFF.

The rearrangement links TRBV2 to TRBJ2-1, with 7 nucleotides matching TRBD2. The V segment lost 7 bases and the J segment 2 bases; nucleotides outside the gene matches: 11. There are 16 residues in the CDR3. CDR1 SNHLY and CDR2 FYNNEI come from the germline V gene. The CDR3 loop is CASNLRGGGTYNEQFF. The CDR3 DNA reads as TGTGCCAGCAACCTCCGAGGCGGGGGAACCTACAATGAGCAGTTCTTC.

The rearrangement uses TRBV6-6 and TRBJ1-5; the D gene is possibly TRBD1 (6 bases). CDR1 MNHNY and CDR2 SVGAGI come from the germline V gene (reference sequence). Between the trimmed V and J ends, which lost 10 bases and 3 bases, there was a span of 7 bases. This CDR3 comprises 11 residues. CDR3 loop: CATGVNQPQHF. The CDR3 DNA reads TGTGCCACAGGGGTCAATCAGCCCCAGCATTTT.

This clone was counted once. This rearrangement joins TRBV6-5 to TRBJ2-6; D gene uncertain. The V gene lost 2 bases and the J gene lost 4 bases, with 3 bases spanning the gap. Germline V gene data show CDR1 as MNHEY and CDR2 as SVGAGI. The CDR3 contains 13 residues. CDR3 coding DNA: TGTGCCAGCAGTTACCAAGGGGCCAACGTCCTGACTTTC. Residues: CASSYQGANVLTF.

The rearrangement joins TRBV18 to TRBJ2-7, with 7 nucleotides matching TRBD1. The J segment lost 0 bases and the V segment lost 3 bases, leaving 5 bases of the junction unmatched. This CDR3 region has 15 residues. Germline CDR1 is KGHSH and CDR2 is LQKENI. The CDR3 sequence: CASSPGQINSYEQYF. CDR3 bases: TGTGCCAGCTCACCGGGACAGATAAACTCCTACGAGCAGTACTTC.

This CDR3 is CASSEASNQPQHF. CDR3 sequence (DNA): TGTGCCAGCAGTGAAGCTAGCAATCAGCCCCAGCATTTT. The chain links TRBV6-1 to TRBJ1-5, with unresolved D. There are 13 residues in the CDR3. V lost 0 bases, J lost 0 bases, and 0 bases lay in between. Looked up from germline, CDR1 is MNHNS and CDR2 is SASEGT.

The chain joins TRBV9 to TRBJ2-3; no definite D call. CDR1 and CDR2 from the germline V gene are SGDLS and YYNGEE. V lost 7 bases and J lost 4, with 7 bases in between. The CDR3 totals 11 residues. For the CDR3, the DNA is TGTGCCAGCGGTACAGCAGATACGCAGTATTTT. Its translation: CASGTADTQYF.

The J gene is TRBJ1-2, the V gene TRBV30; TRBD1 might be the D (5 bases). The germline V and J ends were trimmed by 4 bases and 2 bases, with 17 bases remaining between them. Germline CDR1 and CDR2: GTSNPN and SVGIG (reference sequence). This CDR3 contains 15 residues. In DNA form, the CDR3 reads TGTGCCTGGACCCTCCCTACAGGTGTCAACTATGGCTACACCTTC. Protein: CAWTLPTGVNYGYTF. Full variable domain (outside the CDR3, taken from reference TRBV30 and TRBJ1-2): SQTIHQWPATLVQPVGSPLSLECTVEGTSNPNLYWYRQAAGRGLQLLFYSVGIGQISSEVPQNLSASRPQDRQFILSSKKLLLSDSGFYLCAWTLPTGVNYGYTFGSGTRLTVV.

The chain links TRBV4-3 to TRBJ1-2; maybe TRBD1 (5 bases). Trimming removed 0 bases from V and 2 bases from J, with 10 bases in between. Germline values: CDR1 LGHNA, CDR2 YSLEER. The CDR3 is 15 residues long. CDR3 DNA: TGCGCCAGCAGCCAAGATGGGGGACCGAACTATGGCTACACCTTC. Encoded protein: CASSQDGGPNYGYTF.

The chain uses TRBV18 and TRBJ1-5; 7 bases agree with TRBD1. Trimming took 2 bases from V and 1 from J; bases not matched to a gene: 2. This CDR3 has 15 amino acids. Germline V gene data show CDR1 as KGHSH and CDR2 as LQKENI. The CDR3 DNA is TGTGCCAGCTCACCAGGGACAGAAAGCAATCAGCCCCAGCATTTT. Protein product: CASSPGTESNQPQHF.

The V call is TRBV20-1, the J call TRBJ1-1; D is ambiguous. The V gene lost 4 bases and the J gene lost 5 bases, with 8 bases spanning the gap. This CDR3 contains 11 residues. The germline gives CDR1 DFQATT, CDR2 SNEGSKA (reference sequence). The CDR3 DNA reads TGCAGTGCTAAACTAGGGACTGAAGCTTTCTTT. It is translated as CSAKLGTEAFF.

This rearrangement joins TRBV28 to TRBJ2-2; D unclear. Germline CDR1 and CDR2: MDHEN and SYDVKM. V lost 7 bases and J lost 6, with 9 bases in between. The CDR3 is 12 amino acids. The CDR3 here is CASTSSSGELFF. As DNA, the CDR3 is TGTGCCAGCACCTCCTCGTCCGGGGAGCTGTTTTTT.

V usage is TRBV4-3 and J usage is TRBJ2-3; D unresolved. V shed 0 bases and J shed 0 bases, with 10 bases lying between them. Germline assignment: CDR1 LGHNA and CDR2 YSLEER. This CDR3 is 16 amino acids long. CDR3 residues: CASSQETPSSTDTQYF. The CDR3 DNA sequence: TGCGCCAGCAGCCAAGAAACTCCCTCTAGCACAGATACGCAGTATTTT.

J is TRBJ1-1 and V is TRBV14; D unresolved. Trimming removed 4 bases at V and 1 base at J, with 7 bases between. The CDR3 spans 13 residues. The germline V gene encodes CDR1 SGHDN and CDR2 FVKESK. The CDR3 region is CASSRTPNTEAFF. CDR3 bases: TGTGCCAGCAGCCGTACACCGAACACTGAAGCTTTCTTT.